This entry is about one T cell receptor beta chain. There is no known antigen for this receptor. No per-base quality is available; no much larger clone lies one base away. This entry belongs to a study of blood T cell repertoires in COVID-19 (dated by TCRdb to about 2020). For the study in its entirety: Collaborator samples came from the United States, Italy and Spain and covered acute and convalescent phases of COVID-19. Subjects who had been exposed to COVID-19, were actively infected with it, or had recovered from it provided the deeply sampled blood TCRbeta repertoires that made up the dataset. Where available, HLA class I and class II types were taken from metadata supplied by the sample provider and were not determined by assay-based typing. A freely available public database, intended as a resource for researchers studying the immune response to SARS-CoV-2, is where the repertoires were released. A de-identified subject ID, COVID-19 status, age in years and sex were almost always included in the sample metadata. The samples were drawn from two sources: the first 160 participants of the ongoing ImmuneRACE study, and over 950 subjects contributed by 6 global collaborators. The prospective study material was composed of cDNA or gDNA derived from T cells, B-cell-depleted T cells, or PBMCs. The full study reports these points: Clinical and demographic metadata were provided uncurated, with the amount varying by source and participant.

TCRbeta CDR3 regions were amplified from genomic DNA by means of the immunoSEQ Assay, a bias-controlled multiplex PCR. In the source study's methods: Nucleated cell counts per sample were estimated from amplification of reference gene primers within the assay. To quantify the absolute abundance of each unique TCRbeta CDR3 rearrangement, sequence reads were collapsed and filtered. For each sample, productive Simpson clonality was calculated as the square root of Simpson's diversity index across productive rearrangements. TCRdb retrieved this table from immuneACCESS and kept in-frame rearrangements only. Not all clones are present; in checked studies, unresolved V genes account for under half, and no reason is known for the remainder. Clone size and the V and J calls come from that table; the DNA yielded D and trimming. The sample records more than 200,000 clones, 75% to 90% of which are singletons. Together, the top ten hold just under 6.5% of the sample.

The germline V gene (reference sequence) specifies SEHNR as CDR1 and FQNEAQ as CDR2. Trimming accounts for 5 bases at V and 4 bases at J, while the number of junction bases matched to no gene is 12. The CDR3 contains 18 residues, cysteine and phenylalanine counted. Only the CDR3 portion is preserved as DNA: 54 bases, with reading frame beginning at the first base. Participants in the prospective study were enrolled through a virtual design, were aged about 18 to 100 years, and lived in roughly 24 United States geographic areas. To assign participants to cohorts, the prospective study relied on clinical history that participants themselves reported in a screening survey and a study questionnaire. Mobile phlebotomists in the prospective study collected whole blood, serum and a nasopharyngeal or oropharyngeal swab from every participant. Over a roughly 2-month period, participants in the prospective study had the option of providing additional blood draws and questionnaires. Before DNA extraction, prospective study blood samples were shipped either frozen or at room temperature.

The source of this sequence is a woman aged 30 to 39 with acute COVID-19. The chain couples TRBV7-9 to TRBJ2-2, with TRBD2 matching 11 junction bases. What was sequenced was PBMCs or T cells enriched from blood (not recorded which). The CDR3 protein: CASSPEVAGGPGTGELFF. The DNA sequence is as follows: TGTGCCAGCAGCCCGGAGGTAGCGGGGGGGCCTGGCACCGGGGAGCTGTTTTTT.